This T cell receptor beta chain stems from a study of post-analysis software for immune sequencing data. Unique-molecular-identifier-tagged TCR beta cDNA libraries were used. The T cell input of roughly 0.95 to 10 million gave a few hundred thousand cDNA molecules. TCRdb analysed the PCR reads with MiXCR anew, one entry per CDR3 protein. The repertoire holds hundreds of thousands of distinct CDR3 sequences, with 25% to 30% as singletons. Note on this clonotype: Its antigen is currently unknown.

Findings of the study overall: Multiple sclerosis was associated with a significant reduction in normalized Chao1 diversity relative to controls. The study found TRBV5-6, TRBV5-1 and TRBV20-1 among roughly 5 TRBV segments more frequent in patients than controls.

The CDR3 contains 13 residues. In germline, CDR1 is DFQATT, CDR2 SNEGSKA (reference sequence). Trimming took off 5 bases at V and 0 bases at J, with 11 bases between the two ends. V usage is TRBV20-1 and J usage is TRBJ2-7, with D perhaps given as TRBD1 or TRBD2 (5 bases each). Source material: blood. The clonotype comes from a girl between 5 and 17 years old with multiple sclerosis. This CDR3 is CSARRGLSYEQYF. CDR3 bases: TGCAGTGCTCGTCGGGGCCTCTCCTACGAGCAGTACTTC.